This T cell receptor beta chain emerged from a study of blood T cell repertoires in COVID-19. Sequencing was performed with immunoSEQ multiplex PCR; in TCRdb, only in-frame clones are kept and a portion is missing. The table has about 280,000 clones, roughly 86% seen once. CDR3 length: 15 residues. The J segment lost 6 bases and the V segment lost 0 bases, leaving 5 bases of the junction unmatched. Germline lookup yields CDR1 MNHEY and CDR2 SVGAGI. Among Cohort 3 donors, those recovered had two negative PCRs, clearance, or symptom resolution. Sequenced material: PBMCs or T cells enriched from blood (not recorded which). The V and J genes are TRBV6-5 and TRBJ1-5, with TRBD1 matching 7 bases. This receptor was taken from a woman aged 55-69 years who had recovered from COVID-19. This chain's CDR3 is CASSYSRQGGQPQHF. The DNA for the CDR3 is TGTGCCAGCAGTTACTCAAGACAGGGCGGTCAGCCCCAGCATTTT.